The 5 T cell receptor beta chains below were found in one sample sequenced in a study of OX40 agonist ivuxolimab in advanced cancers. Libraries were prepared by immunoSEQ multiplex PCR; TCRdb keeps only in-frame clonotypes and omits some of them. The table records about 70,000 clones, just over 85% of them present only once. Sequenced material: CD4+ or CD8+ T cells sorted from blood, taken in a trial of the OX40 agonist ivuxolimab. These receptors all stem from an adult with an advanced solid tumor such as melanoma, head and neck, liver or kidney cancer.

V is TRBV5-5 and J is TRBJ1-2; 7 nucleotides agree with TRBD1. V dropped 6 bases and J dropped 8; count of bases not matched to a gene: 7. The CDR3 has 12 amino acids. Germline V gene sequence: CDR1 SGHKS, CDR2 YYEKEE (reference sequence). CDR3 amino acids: CASTRQGGGYTF. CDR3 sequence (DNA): TGTGCCAGCACCCGACAGGGAGGAGGCTACACCTTC.

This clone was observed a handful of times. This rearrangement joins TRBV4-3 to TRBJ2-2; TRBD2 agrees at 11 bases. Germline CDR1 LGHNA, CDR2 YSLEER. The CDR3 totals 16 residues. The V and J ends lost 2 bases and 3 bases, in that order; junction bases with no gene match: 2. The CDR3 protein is CASSQLAGGYTGELFF. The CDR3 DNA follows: TGCGCCAGCAGCCAACTAGCGGGGGGTTACACCGGGGAGCTGTTTTTT.

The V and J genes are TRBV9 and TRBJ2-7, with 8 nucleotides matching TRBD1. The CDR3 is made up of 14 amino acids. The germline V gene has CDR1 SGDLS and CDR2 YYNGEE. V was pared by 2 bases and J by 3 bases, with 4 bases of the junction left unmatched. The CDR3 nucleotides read TGTGCCAGCAGCGTCGGACAGGGTGGCTACGAGCAGTACTTC. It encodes CASSVGQGGYEQYF. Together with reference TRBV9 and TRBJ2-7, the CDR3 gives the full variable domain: DSGVTQTPKHLITATGQRVTLRCSPRSGDLSVYWYQQSLDQGLQFLIQYYNGEERAKGNILERFSAQQFPDLHSELNLSSLELGDSALYFCASSVGQGGYEQYFGPGTRLTVT.

CDR3 sequence: CAWSVGDGANVLTF. DNA for the CDR3: TGTGCCTGGAGTGTTGGGGATGGGGCCAACGTCCTGACTTTC. V and J are TRBV30 and TRBJ2-6; D gene uncertain. CDR1 and CDR2 from the germline V gene are GTSNPN and SVGIG (reference sequence). V was clipped by 0 bases and J by 3 bases, with 6 bases between them. The CDR3 has 14 amino acids. The full variable domain, rest sourced from reference TRBV30 and TRBJ2-6, is SQTIHQWPATLVQPVGSPLSLECTVEGTSNPNLYWYRQAAGRGLQLLFYSVGIGQISSEVPQNLSASRPQDRQFILSSKKLLLSDSGFYLCAWSVGDGANVLTFGAGSRLTVL.

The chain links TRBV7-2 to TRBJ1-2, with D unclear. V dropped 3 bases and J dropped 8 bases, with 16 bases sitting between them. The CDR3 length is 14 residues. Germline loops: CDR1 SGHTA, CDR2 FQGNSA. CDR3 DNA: TGTGCCAGCAGCTTCCAAGTGGGGATAACGGGCTACACCTTC. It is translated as CASSFQVGITGYTF.